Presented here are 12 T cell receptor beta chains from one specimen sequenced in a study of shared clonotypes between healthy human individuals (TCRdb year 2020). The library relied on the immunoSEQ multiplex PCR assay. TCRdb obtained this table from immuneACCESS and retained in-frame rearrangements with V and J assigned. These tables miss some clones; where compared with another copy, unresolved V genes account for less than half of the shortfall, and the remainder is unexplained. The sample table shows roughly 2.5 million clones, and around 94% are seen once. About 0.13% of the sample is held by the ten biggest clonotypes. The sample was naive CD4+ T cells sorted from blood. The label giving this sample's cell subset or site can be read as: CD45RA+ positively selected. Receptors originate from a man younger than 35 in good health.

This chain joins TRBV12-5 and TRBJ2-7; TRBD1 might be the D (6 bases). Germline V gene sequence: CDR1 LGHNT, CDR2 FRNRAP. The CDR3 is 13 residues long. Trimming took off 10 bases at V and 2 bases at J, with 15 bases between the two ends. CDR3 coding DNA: TGTGCTACCAGCAGGGGACCGACCTACGAGCAGTACTTC. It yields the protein CATSRGPTYEQYF.

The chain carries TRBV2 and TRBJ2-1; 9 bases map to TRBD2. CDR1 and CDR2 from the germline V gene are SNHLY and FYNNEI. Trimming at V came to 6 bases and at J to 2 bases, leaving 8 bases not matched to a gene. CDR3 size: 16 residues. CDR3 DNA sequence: TGTGCCAGCAGGGCTACCCTAGCGGGACCCTACAATGAGCAGTTCTTC. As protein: CASRATLAGPYNEQFF.

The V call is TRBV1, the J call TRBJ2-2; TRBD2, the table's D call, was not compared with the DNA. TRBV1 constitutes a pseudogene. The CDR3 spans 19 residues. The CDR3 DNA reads TGCACCAGCAGCCACCCGACCGGGACTAGCGGGTCGAACACCGGGGAGCTGTTTTTT. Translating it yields CTSSHPTGTSGSNTGELFF.

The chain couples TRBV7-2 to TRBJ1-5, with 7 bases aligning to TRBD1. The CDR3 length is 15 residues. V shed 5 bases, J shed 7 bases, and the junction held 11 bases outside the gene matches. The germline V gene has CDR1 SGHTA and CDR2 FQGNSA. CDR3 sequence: CASSATGLGRQPQHF. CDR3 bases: TGTGCCAGCAGCGCGACAGGGCTCGGTAGGCAGCCCCAGCATTTT.

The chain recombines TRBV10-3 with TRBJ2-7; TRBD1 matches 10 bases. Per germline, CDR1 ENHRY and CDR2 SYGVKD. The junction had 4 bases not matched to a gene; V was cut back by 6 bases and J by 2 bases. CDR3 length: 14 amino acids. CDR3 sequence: CAISGTGAAYEQYF. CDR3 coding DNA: TGTGCCATCAGCGGGACAGGGGCTGCCTACGAGCAGTACTTC.

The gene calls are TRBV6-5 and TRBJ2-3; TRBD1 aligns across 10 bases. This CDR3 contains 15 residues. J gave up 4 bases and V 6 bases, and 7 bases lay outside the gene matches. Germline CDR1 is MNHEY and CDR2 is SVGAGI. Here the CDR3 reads CASRAGQGFADTQYF. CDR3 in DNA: TGTGCCAGCAGGGCGGGACAGGGGTTCGCAGATACGCAGTATTTT.

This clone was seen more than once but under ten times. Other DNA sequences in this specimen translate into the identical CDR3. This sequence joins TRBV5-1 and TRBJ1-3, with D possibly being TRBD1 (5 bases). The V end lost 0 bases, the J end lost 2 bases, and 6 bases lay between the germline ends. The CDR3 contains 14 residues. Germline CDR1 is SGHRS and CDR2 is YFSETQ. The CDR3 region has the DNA TGCGCCAGCAGCTTGGCGGGGGCTGGAAACACCATATATTTT. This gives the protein CASSLAGAGNTIYF.

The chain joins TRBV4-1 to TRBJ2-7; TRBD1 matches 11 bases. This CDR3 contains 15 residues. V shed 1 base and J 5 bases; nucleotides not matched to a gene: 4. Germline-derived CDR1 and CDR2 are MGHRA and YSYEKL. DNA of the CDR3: TGCGCCAGCAGCCAAGCTGGACAGGGGGCACACGAGCAGTACTTC. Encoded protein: CASSQAGQGAHEQYF.

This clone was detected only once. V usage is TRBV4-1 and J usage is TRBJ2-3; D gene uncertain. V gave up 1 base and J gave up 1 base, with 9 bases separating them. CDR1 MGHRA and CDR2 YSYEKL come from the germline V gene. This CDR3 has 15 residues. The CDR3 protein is CASSQGVARTDTQYF. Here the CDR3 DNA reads TGCGCCAGCAGCCAAGGGGTCGCTCGCACAGATACGCAGTATTTT.

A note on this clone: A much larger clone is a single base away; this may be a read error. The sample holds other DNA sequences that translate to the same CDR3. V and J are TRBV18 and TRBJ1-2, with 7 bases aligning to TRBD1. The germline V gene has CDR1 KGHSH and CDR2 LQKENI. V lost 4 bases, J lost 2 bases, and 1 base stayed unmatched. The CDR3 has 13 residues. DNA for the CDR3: TGTGCCAGCTCACAGGGACAGAACTATGGCTACACCTTC. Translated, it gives CASSQGQNYGYTF. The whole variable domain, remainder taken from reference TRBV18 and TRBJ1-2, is NAGVMQNPRHLVRRRGQEARLRCSPMKGHSHVYWYRQLPEEGLKFMVYLQKENIIDESGMPKERFSAEFPKEGPSILRIQQVVRGDSAAYFCASSQGQNYGYTFGSGTRLTVV.

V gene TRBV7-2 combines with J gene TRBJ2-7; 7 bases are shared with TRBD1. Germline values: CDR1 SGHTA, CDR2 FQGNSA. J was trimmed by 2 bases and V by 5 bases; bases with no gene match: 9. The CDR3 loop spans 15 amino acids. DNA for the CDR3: TGTGCCAGCAGCCCCCCGGGACAGAGAACCTACGAGCAGTACTTC. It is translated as CASSPPGQRTYEQYF.

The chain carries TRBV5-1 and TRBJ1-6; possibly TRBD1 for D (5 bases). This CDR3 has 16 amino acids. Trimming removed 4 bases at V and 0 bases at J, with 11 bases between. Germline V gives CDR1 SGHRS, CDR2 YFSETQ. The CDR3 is CASSGDGSSYNSPLHF. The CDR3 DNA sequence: TGCGCCAGCAGCGGGGACGGTAGCTCCTATAATTCACCCCTCCACTTT.